Presented here are 19 T cell receptor beta chains from one specimen sequenced in a study of control samples from healthy donors and cancer patients. Data came from immunoSEQ multiplex PCR; TCRdb stores just in-frame clones and leaves some out. This sample has 150,000 to 200,000 clones; about nine tenths occur once, and the top ten carry around 2%. Sequenced: blood. These receptors came from a woman in her 40s in good health.

The chain's CDR3 is CASSADLGQPEAYEQYF. The CDR3 DNA follows: TGTGCCAGCAGCGCCGACCTTGGACAGCCCGAAGCCTACGAGCAGTACTTC. J is TRBJ2-7 and V is TRBV9; possibly TRBD1 for D (6 bases). The CDR3 spans 17 residues. CDR1 and CDR2 (germline): SGDLS, YYNGEE. V lost 3 bases and J 2 bases, leaving 21 bases between the germline ends.

The rearrangement uses TRBV9 and TRBJ2-5; no clear D gene. This CDR3 is built from 14 residues. Germline loops: CDR1 SGDLS, CDR2 YYNGEE. V was trimmed by 0 bases and J by 5 bases, leaving 11 bases between them. CDR3 in DNA: TGTGCCAGCAGCGTAGACGCGGTGAAGGAGACCCAGTACTTC. It encodes CASSVDAVKETQYF. The full variable domain, completed using reference TRBV9 and TRBJ2-5, is DSGVTQTPKHLITATGQRVTLRCSPRSGDLSVYWYQQSLDQGLQFLIQYYNGEERAKGNILERFSAQQFPDLHSELNLSSLELGDSALYFCASSVDAVKETQYFGPGTRLLVL.

The chain carries TRBV5-5 and TRBJ2-4; D gene uncertain. Trimming left V 5 bases short and J 3 bases short, with 15 bases between. The CDR3 extends over 15 amino acids. From germline, CDR1 is SGHKS and CDR2 YYEKEE (reference sequence). The CDR3: CASSPLIGNKNIQYF. The CDR3 DNA reads TGTGCCAGCAGTCCCCTAATAGGTAACAAAAACATTCAGTACTTC. The full variable domain, completed using reference TRBV5-5 and TRBJ2-4, is DAGVTQSPTHLIKTRGQQVTLRCSPISGHKSVSWYQQVLGQGPQFIFQYYEKEERGRGNFPDRFSARQFPNYSSELNVNALLLGDSALYLCASSPLIGNKNIQYFGAGTRLSVL.

The chain is built from TRBV3-1 (or the pseudogene TRBV3-2) and TRBJ2-1, with D possibly being TRBD2 (6 bases). The V gene lost 5 bases and the J gene lost 7 bases, with 12 bases spanning the gap. Germline V gene sequence: CDR1 LGHDT, CDR2 YNNKEL (reference sequence). The CDR3 is 13 amino acids. The chain's CDR3 is CASSRTTSNEQFF. As DNA, the CDR3 is TGTGCCAGCAGCAGAACGACTAGTAATGAGCAGTTCTTC.

This clone was picked up a small number of times. This chain uses TRBV19 with TRBJ1-1; D gene unclear. CDR3 size: 16 residues. Per the germline V gene, CDR1 is LNHDA and CDR2 is SQIVND (reference sequence). Trimming left V 0 bases short and J 0 bases short, with 11 bases between. CDR3 loop: CASSIDGRIMNTEAFF. CDR3 sequence (DNA): TGTGCCAGTAGTATAGATGGACGGATTATGAACACTGAAGCTTTCTTT.

The chain recombines TRBV10-3 with TRBJ1-1; possible D gene TRBD1, 5 bases. CDR1 and CDR2 from the germline V gene are ENHRY and SYGVKD. Trimming took off 2 bases at V and 6 bases at J, with 19 bases between the two ends. The CDR3 is 16 residues long. The CDR3 protein is CAISERWGERKAEAFF. CDR3 nucleotides: TGTGCCATCAGTGAGAGGTGGGGGGAGAGGAAGGCTGAAGCTTTCTTT.

This chain uses TRBV3-1 (or the pseudogene TRBV3-2) with TRBJ2-3, with D unresolved. Germline V gene data show CDR1 as LGHDT and CDR2 as YNNKEL (reference sequence). Trimming took off 4 bases at V and 4 bases at J, with 15 bases between the two ends. This CDR3 is 15 amino acids long. The CDR3 coding sequence is TGTGCCAGCAGCCCCCCGAAGTGGTACCCAGATACGCAGTATTTT. Translation: CASSPPKWYPDTQYF.

The CDR3 nucleotides are TGTGCCAGCTCACTAGACTATGGCTACACCTTC. Translated, it gives CASSLDYGYTF. The J gene is TRBJ1-2, the V gene TRBV18; the D is unclear. This CDR3 has 11 amino acids. V lost 4 bases to trimming and J lost 3 bases, with 3 bases between them. Germline CDR1 KGHSH, CDR2 LQKENI.

The chain has TRBV21-1 and TRBJ1-1; TRBD1 is the table's D call, not checked against the DNA. TRBV21-1 is described as a pseudogene. CDR3 size: 16 residues. The CDR3 DNA follows: TGTGCCAGCAGCAAAGTGGAGGGGGCTGGCATCACTGAAGCTTTCTTT. It specifies CASSKVEGAGITEAFF.

J is TRBJ1-5 and V is TRBV4-2, with D hard to call. The CDR3 loop spans 13 amino acids. The ends were cut back, 6 bases at V and 5 bases at J, with 11 bases in the middle. The germline CDR1 and CDR2 sequences are LGHNA and YNFKEQ. DNA for the CDR3: TGTGCCAGCAGTCCCTTTTTGGATCAGCCCCAGCATTTT. Its protein is CASSPFLDQPQHF.

This clone turned up a few times. In DNA form, the CDR3 reads TGCGCCAGCAGTCTCAAAGTAGCGTACGAGCAGTACTTC. Amino acid sequence: CASSLKVAYEQYF. V and J are TRBV4-1 and TRBJ2-7; a possible D gene is TRBD2 (5 bases). There are 13 residues in the CDR3. Germline lookup yields CDR1 MGHRA and CDR2 YSYEKL. V was shortened by 6 bases and J by 4 bases, with 13 bases between the two germline ends.

The chain links TRBV5-1 to TRBJ1-1; D call uncertain. This CDR3 is built from 14 residues. Per the germline V gene, CDR1 is SGHRS and CDR2 is YFSETQ. Trimming pared 0 bases from V and 3 bases from J, leaving 9 bases between. Written as DNA, the CDR3 is TGCGCCAGCAGCTTGGAAGGGTGGGACACTGAAGCTTTCTTT. Protein product: CASSLEGWDTEAFF.

The chain is built from TRBV6-7 and TRBJ1-6; D is unclear. TRBV6-7 falls under the ORF class, with uncertain function. V lost 8 bases to trimming and J lost 10 bases, with 21 bases between them. CDR3 length equals 15 residues. Here the CDR3 reads CASRRLLPWESPLHF. As DNA, the CDR3 is TGTGCCAGCCGAAGACTTTTACCATGGGAGTCACCCCTCCACTTT.

This clone was seen only once. The chain combines TRBV18 with TRBJ1-1; 7 bases are shared with TRBD1. V was clipped by 0 bases and J by 7 bases; unmatched bases: 8. The CDR3 length is 15 residues. Germline V lookup: CDR1 KGHSH, CDR2 LQKENI. The CDR3 reads CASSPPEGAGNEAFF. CDR3 DNA: TGTGCCAGCTCACCACCGGAGGGGGCTGGTAATGAAGCTTTCTTT.

J is TRBJ2-7 and V is TRBV5-6, with 10 bases that match TRBD1. J gave up 4 bases and V 4 bases, and 8 bases lay outside the gene matches. Germline CDR1 and CDR2: SGHDT and YYEEEE. The CDR3 totals 15 residues. CDR3 in DNA: TGTGCCAGCAGCGGGACAGGGGTGGGGACGTACGAGCAGTACTTC. It encodes CASSGTGVGTYEQYF. Using reference TRBV5-6 and TRBJ2-7 for the parts outside the CDR3, the full variable domain is DAGVTQSPTHLIKTRGQQVTLRCSPKSGHDTVSWYQQALGQGPQFIFQYYEEEERQRGNFPDRFSGHQFPNYSSELNVNALLLGDSALYLCASSGTGVGTYEQYFGPGTRLTVT.

This rearrangement joins TRBV6-5 to TRBJ2-7; D assignment may be TRBD1 or TRBD2 (5 bases each). Trimming left V 0 bases short and J 0 bases short, with 12 bases between. The CDR3 loop spans 16 amino acids. Germline V gene lookup returns CDR1 MNHEY and CDR2 SVGAGI. CDR3 sequence: CASSYSPRGPSYEQYF. CDR3 in DNA: TGTGCCAGCAGTTACTCCCCGAGGGGTCCCTCCTACGAGCAGTACTTC.

As for this clone: The identical CDR3 is also encoded by other nucleotide sequences in the sample. This sequence joins TRBV9 and TRBJ1-1; no definite D call. V was trimmed by 0 bases and J by 1 base, leaving 7 bases between them. Germline assignment: CDR1 SGDLS and CDR2 YYNGEE. This CDR3 has 14 amino acids. The CDR3 coding sequence is TGTGCCAGCAGCGTAGCTTGGCAGAACACTGAAGCTTTCTTT. This translates into CASSVAWQNTEAFF.

This chain links TRBV6-6 with TRBJ1-6, with a weak D call TRBD1 (5 bases). The CDR3 contains 16 residues. Germline CDR1 and CDR2: MNHNY and SVGAGI (reference sequence). V lost 4 bases and J lost 1, with 11 bases in between. The CDR3 coding sequence is TGTGCCAGCAGTTCTTGGGACCGATCCTATAATTCACCCCTCCACTTT. This codes for CASSSWDRSYNSPLHF.

V gene TRBV5-8 combines with J gene TRBJ2-7; D gene unclear. V was cut by 0 bases and J by 3 bases, with 7 bases left in between. This CDR3 contains 13 residues. Germline CDR1 is SGHTS and CDR2 is YDEGEE. The CDR3 spells CASSLGVFYEQYF. The CDR3, as DNA: TGTGCCAGCAGCTTGGGGGTGTTCTACGAGCAGTACTTC.